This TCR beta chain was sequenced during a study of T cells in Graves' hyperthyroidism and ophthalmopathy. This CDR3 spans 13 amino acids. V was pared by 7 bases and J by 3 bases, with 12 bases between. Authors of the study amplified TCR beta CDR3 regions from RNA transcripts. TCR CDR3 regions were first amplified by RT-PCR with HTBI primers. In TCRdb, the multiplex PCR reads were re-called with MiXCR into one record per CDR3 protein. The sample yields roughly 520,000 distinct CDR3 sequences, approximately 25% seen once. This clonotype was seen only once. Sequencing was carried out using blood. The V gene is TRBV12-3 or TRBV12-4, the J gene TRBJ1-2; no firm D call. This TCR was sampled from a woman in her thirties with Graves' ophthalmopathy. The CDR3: CASTLPPDYGYTF. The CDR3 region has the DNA TGTGCCAGCACCCTCCCCCCCGACTATGGCTACACCTTC.